The entry that follows covers one TCR beta chain sequence. Individuals drawn from around 25 US areas were roughly 18 to 100 years old. Categorization into cohorts depended on clinical history that participants reported. This sample stems from a study of blood T cell repertoires in COVID-19. Study as a whole: The analysed material was cDNA or gDNA that came from T cells, B-cell-depleted T cells, or PBMCs.

Original processing notes: Quantification of nucleated cells was approximated via reference gene primer amplification. Sequencing used immunoSEQ multiplex PCR; TCRdb keeps in-frame clones, though not all of them. V and J calls and clone size are given by that table; D and trimming were obtained from the DNA. In the table there are about 160,000 clones, about 90% of which are singletons. The material sequenced was PBMCs or T cells enriched from blood (not recorded which). This clonotype was obtained from a woman aged 50 to 60 who had recovered from COVID-19.

The CDR3 sequence: CASSMSGDSPLHF. CDR3 nucleotide sequence: TGTGCCAGTAGTATGTCGGGAGACTCACCCCTCCACTTT. The chain recombines TRBV19 with TRBJ1-6; D is unclear. Germline CDR1 and CDR2: LNHDA and SQIVND (reference sequence). The CDR3 runs to 13 residues. Trimming stripped 3 bases from V and 10 bases from J, with 10 bases between.